A single sample is the source of the 8 T cell receptor beta chains below, sequenced in a study of response to subunit inactivated influenza vaccine. TCRdb itself ran the RT-PCR reads through MiXCR, one entry per CDR3 protein. The table lists 500,000 to 550,000 distinct CDR3 sequences, approximately 22% of them singletons, with approximately 3% in the top ten. This sample was also put to use in a study of T cells expressing NK-cell markers. That work states: Libraries used 5'RACE template switching adding universal primer site and UMIs.

This specimen consisted of CD4+ T cells sorted from PBMCs, obtained 12 days after vaccination. These receptors were obtained from a man between 50 and 59 years old who received an inactivated influenza vaccine.

The chain recombines TRBV20-1 with TRBJ2-1; D unclear. CDR1 is DFQATT, CDR2 SNEGSKA, per germline (reference sequence). The V gene lost 1 base and the J gene lost 10 bases, with 17 bases spanning the gap. This CDR3 region has 14 residues. CDR3 sequence (DNA): TGCAGTGCTAGAGTTTCAGGATCTTTCGAGGAGCAGTTCTTC. Amino acids: CSARVSGSFEEQFF.

This clonotype was counted only a few times. The rearrangement joins TRBV2 to TRBJ1-5, with TRBD1 matching 8 bases. Looked up from germline, CDR1 is SNHLY and CDR2 is FYNNEI. The CDR3 consists of 14 residues. V lost 7 bases to trimming and J lost 4 bases; unmatched junction nucleotides: 6. The CDR3 loop is CASTRTGTNQPQHF. The CDR3 DNA reads as TGTGCCAGCACGAGGACAGGGACGAATCAGCCCCAGCATTTT.

In DNA form, the CDR3 reads TGTGCCAGCAGCTCCGCAGGGTCCCCCTACGAGCAGTACTTC. This encodes CASSSAGSPYEQYF. This chain uses TRBV7-9 with TRBJ2-7; D might be TRBD1 (5 bases). The CDR3 loop spans 14 amino acids. Germline CDR1 and CDR2: SEHNR and FQNEAQ (reference sequence). Trimming cost V 4 bases and J 2 bases, with 12 bases left between them.

The CDR3 region is CASSEQGFRQPQHF. The CDR3 DNA is TGTGCCAGCAGTGAGCAGGGGTTTCGGCAGCCCCAGCATTTT. The chain employs TRBV6-1 and TRBJ1-5; D is possibly TRBD1 (6 bases). Germline-derived CDR1 and CDR2 are MNHNS and SASEGT. The CDR3 is made up of 14 amino acids. Between the trimmed V and J ends, which lost 3 bases and 7 bases, there was a span of 13 bases.

This clonotype was found many times. This chain uses TRBV5-1 with TRBJ1-6; 7 positions agree with TRBD1. V trimming: 5 bases; J trimming: 5 bases; junction bases outside the gene matches: 7. This CDR3 spans 15 amino acids. The germline V gene has CDR1 SGHRS and CDR2 YFSETQ. CDR3 in DNA: TGCGCCAGCAGGCCTCCCGGGACAGATAATTCACCCCTCCACTTT. Residues: CASRPPGTDNSPLHF.

This clonotype has only a few counts. V gene TRBV10-3 combines with J gene TRBJ2-1; 13 nucleotides align to TRBD2. The trim removed 4 bases at V and 7 bases at J, leaving 16 bases unmatched. This CDR3 is 19 amino acids long. Germline CDR1 is ENHRY and CDR2 is SYGVKD. CDR3 sequence reads: CAISGRAGGLAGDRNEQFF. DNA of the CDR3: TGTGCCATCAGTGGGAGGGCAGGAGGACTAGCGGGAGATAGAAATGAGCAGTTCTTC.

This clonotype was counted at least ten times. V is TRBV7-6 and J is TRBJ2-6; perhaps D is TRBD1 or TRBD2 (6 bases each). Trimming left V 4 bases short and J 0 bases short, with 25 bases between. Germline assignment: CDR1 SGHVS and CDR2 FNYEAQ. The CDR3 consists of 21 residues. CDR3 nucleotide sequence: TGTGCCAGCAGCTCCTTGCCCGAGACAGGACTACTTATCTCTGGGGCCAACGTCCTGACTTTC. This gives the protein CASSSLPETGLLISGANVLTF.

The chain links TRBV7-8 to TRBJ1-4; D is uncertain. Germline-derived CDR1 and CDR2 are SGHVS and FQNEAQ. CDR3 length equals 15 residues. The V and J ends lost 5 bases and 5 bases respectively, with 15 bases between them. CDR3 coding DNA: TGTGCCAGCAGCCCCCGGGGAAGGGAGAATGAAAAACTGTTTTTT. It codes for CASSPRGRENEKLFF.